The 17 T cell receptor beta chains listed next were all sequenced from one sample in a study of control samples from healthy donors and cancer patients. Sequencing was performed with immunoSEQ multiplex PCR; in TCRdb, only in-frame clones are kept and a portion is missing. The sample contains some 150,000 clones, about 90% of which appear only once. Sequencing used blood. All receptors derive from a man between 18 and 29 years old in good health.

The chain is built from TRBV19 and TRBJ2-6, with D perhaps assigned TRBD1 or TRBD2 (7 bases each). Trimming removed 9 bases from V and 2 bases from J, with 14 bases in between. Germline V lookup: CDR1 LNHDA, CDR2 SQIVND (reference sequence). The CDR3 sequence is 15 residues long. CDR3 amino acids: CASREGAAGANVLTF. The CDR3 DNA reads TGTGCCAGCAGGGAGGGGGCGGCTGGGGCCAACGTCCTGACTTTC.

This chain uses TRBV7-2 with TRBJ1-1, with D perhaps TRBD1 (5 bases). CDR1 and CDR2 (germline): SGHTA, FQGNSA. With 5 bases removed from V and 2 bases from J, the gap between germline ends came to 15 bases. The CDR3 consists of 15 residues. CDR3 in amino acids: CASSHGGGLNTEAFF. The CDR3 DNA is TGTGCCAGCAGCCACGGGGGGGGACTTAACACTGAAGCTTTCTTT.

The chain recombines TRBV5-4 with TRBJ2-3; no clear D gene. From germline, CDR1 is SGHNT and CDR2 YYREEE (reference sequence). Trimming removed 4 bases at V and 2 bases at J, with 11 bases between. CDR3 length: 14 amino acids. The CDR3 loop reads CASSRTGITDTQYF. The CDR3 DNA reads as TGTGCCAGCAGCCGGACCGGCATCACAGATACGCAGTATTTT.

This chain joins TRBV28 and TRBJ2-3; possible D gene TRBD1, 5 bases. Trimming pared 5 bases from V and 0 bases from J, leaving 12 bases between. CDR1 MDHEN and CDR2 SYDVKM come from the germline V gene. The CDR3 loop spans 15 amino acids. The CDR3 spells CASSGARMSTDTQYF. The CDR3 nucleotides read TGTGCCAGCAGTGGGGCCAGGATGAGCACAGATACGCAGTATTTT.

V is TRBV9 and J is TRBJ2-6; possible D gene TRBD1, 6 bases. This CDR3 comprises 19 residues. CDR1 SGDLS and CDR2 YYNGEE come from the germline V gene. V gave up 4 bases and J gave up 0 bases, with 20 bases separating them. CDR3 region: CASSPQGRQAFSGANVLTF. The DNA of the CDR3 is TGTGCCAGCAGCCCCCAAGGTCGACAGGCCTTCTCTGGGGCCAACGTCCTGACTTTC.

This chain uses TRBV18 with TRBJ1-1; TRBD1 is a possible D gene (5 bases). Germline loops: CDR1 KGHSH, CDR2 LQKENI. V dropped 5 bases and J dropped 2 bases, with 9 bases sitting between them. CDR3 length equals 13 residues. The CDR3 here is CASSSDSNTEAFF. The CDR3 DNA sequence: TGTGCCAGCTCATCAGACAGTAACACTGAAGCTTTCTTT.

V gene TRBV6-5 combines with J gene TRBJ2-7; TRBD2 is a possible D gene (7 bases). CDR3 length: 16 amino acids. The ends were cut back, 2 bases at V and 2 bases at J, with 16 bases in the middle. Germline V gene lookup returns CDR1 MNHEY and CDR2 SVGAGI. The DNA of the CDR3 is TGTGCCAGCAGTTACGGGGGGGCAAGTTCTCCCTACGAGCAGTACTTC. It specifies CASSYGGASSPYEQYF.

The rearrangement joins TRBV19 to TRBJ2-7; 8 bases fit TRBD1. J gave up 3 bases and V 5 bases, and 3 bases lay outside the gene matches. This CDR3 spans 13 amino acids. Germline CDR1 reads LNHDA; CDR2 reads SQIVND (reference sequence). This CDR3 reads CASSLTGVYEQYF. The CDR3 DNA reads TGTGCCAGTAGTTTGACAGGGGTCTACGAGCAGTACTTC.

This sequence joins TRBV10-3 and TRBJ1-3; tentatively, D is TRBD1 (5 bases). The germline V gene encodes CDR1 ENHRY and CDR2 SYGVKD. V was pared by 4 bases and J by 0 bases, with 13 bases between. The CDR3 runs 16 residues. The CDR3 DNA follows: TGTGCCATCAGTGGGGCGGGGACTTTCTCTGGAAACACCATATATTTT. This codes for CAISGAGTFSGNTIYF.

The genes are TRBV11-2 and TRBJ2-2, with TRBD2 identical over 9 bases. The CDR3 is 16 amino acids. CDR1 is SGHAT and CDR2 is FQNNGV in the germline V gene. The junction had 7 bases not matched to a gene; V was cut back by 4 bases and J by 4 bases. DNA of the CDR3: TGTGCCAGCAGCTCGGGACTAGCTCCCCGCACCGGGGAGCTGTTTTTT. This sequence encodes CASSSGLAPRTGELFF.

The rearrangement links TRBV12-3 or TRBV12-4 to TRBJ1-5; D is ambiguous. The CDR3 length is 13 residues. Trimming shortened V by 1 base and J by 4 bases, and 5 bases separated the two germline ends. In DNA form, the CDR3 reads TGTGCCAGCAGTTTAGGGCGGAATCAGCCCCAGCATTTT. Residues: CASSLGRNQPQHF.

CDR3 nucleotides: TGCGCCAGCAGCCAGACAGTTCCCTACCCTGGAAACACCATATATTTT. Translation gives CASSQTVPYPGNTIYF. This chain connects TRBV4-1 to TRBJ1-3; tentatively, D is TRBD1 (5 bases). Trimming pared 3 bases from V and 2 bases from J, leaving 14 bases between. Germline-derived CDR1 and CDR2 are MGHRA and YSYEKL. CDR3 size: 16 residues.

This chain uses TRBV6-1 with TRBJ2-7; TRBD1 matches at 7 bases. The V gene end was trimmed by 7 bases and the J gene end by 2 bases; junction bases not matched to a gene: 2. CDR3 size: 12 residues. Germline assignment: CDR1 MNHNS and CDR2 SASEGT. For the CDR3, the DNA is TGTGCCAGCACCGACAGGGCCTACGAGCAGTACTTC. Its protein is CASTDRAYEQYF.

This clone was detected a few times. This chain joins TRBV6-4 and TRBJ1-2, with a possible D match to TRBD1 (5 bases). The CDR3 contains 14 residues. Germline lookup yields CDR1 MRHNA and CDR2 SNTAGT. The germline V and J ends were trimmed by 2 bases and 6 bases, with 13 bases remaining between them. CDR3 coding DNA: TGTGCCAGCAGTGACGGGGGGGGAGGCGATGGCTACACCTTC. It yields the protein CASSDGGGGDGYTF.

This chain links TRBV24-1 with TRBJ2-3; TRBD1 agrees at 8 bases. V dropped 3 bases and J dropped 7; count of bases not matched to a gene: 5. This CDR3 contains 14 residues. The germline V gene encodes CDR1 KGHDR and CDR2 SFDVKD. The CDR3 is CATSDVDRVNTQYF. Here the CDR3 DNA reads TGTGCCACCAGTGATGTGGACAGGGTGAATACGCAGTATTTT.

This chain joins TRBV7-2 and TRBJ2-5, with 8 bases that match TRBD2. Germline assignment: CDR1 SGHTA and CDR2 FQGNSA. This CDR3 comprises 15 residues. The V and J ends lost 6 bases and 5 bases, in that order; junction bases with no gene match: 11. The DNA for the CDR3 is TGTGCCAGCAGTAAGATCGTGGCTAGCGGGGAGACCCAGTACTTC. Translation: CASSKIVASGETQYF. Filled out from reference TRBV7-2 and TRBJ2-5, the complete variable domain reads GAGVSQSPSNKVTEKGKDVELRCDPISGHTALYWYRQSLGQGLEFLIYFQGNSAPDKSGLPSDRFSAERTGGSVSTLTIQRTQQEDSAVYLCASSKIVASGETQYFGPGTRLLVL.

The rearrangement uses TRBV19 and TRBJ1-5, with 7 bases that match TRBD1. This CDR3 region has 17 residues. V lost 0 bases to trimming and J lost 1 base; unmatched junction nucleotides: 6. Germline CDR1 and CDR2: LNHDA and SQIVND (reference sequence). The CDR3 sequence: CASSIDTPGQSNQPQHF. The CDR3 region has the DNA TGTGCCAGTAGTATAGACACGCCGGGACAGAGCAATCAGCCCCAGCATTTT.